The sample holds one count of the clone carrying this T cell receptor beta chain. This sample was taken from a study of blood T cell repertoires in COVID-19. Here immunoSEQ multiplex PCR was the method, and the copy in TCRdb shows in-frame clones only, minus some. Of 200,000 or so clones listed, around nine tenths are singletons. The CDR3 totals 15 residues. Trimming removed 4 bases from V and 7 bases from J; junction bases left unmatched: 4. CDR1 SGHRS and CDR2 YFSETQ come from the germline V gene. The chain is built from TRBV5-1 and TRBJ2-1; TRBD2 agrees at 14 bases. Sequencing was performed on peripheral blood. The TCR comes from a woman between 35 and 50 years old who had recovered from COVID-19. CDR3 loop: CASSPGLAGVNEQFF. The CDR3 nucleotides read TGCGCCAGCAGCCCGGGACTAGCGGGAGTGAATGAGCAGTTCTTC. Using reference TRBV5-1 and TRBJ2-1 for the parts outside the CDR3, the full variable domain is KAGVTQTPRYLIKTRGQQVTLSCSPISGHRSVSWYQQTPGQGLQFLFEYFSETQRNKGNFPGRFSGRQFSNSRSEMNVSTLELGDSALYLCASSPGLAGVNEQFFGPGTRLTVL.